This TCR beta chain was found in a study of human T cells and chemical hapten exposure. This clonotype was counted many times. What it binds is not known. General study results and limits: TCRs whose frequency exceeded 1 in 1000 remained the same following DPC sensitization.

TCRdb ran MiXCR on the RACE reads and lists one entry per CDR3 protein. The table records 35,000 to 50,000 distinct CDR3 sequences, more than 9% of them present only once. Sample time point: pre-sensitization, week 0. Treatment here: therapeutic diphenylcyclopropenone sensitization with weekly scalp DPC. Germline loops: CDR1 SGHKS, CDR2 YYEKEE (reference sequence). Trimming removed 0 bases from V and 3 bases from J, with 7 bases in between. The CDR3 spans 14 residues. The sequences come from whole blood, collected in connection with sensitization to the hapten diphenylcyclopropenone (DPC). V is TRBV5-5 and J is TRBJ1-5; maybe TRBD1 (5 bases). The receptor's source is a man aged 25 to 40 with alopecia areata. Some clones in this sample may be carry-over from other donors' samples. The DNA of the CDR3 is TGTGCCAGCAGCTTGGGGACAATCAATCAGCCCCAGCATTTT. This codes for CASSLGTINQPQHF.